This T cell receptor beta chain appears in the sequencing data of a study of OX40 agonist ivuxolimab in advanced cancers. About the study: Enrolled patients in dose escalation had cancers that were hepatocellular carcinoma, melanoma, renal cell or head and neck cancer. General study points: Partial responders at 0.1-3.0 mg/kg showed near-lowest clonal expansion. More expanded clones were found, on average, in CD8+ than in CD4+ T cells.

About this clone itself: Its cognate antigen is unknown.

The length of the CDR3 is 12 residues. Germline CDR1 and CDR2: KGHSH and LQKENI. Trimming removed 3 bases from V and 3 bases from J, with 5 bases in between. The table came from immunoSEQ multiplex PCR; TCRdb's copy has only in-frame clones and leaves some out. The sample has roughly 63,000 clones; roughly nine tenths are singletons. The sample consisted of CD4+ or CD8+ T cells sorted from blood, taken in a trial of the OX40 agonist ivuxolimab. The chain uses TRBV18 and TRBJ1-1; D uncertain. This TCR came from an adult with an advanced solid tumor such as melanoma, head and neck, liver or kidney cancer. The CDR3 coding sequence is TGTGCCAGCTCACCTATGGACACTGAAGCTTTCTTT. It is translated as CASSPMDTEAFF.